One sample yielded the 5 T cell receptor beta chains listed below, sequenced in a study of T cell responses to AZD1222 COVID-19 vaccine. TCRdb keeps only in-frame clones here, not all; method: immunoSEQ multiplex PCR. The repertoire consists of over 110,000 clones, with roughly 92% occurring once and the leading ten covering 9.3%. This material consisted of peripheral blood, taken 28 days after the second AZD1222 dose. These receptors were taken from an adult who received the AZD1222 COVID-19 vaccine.

The chain couples TRBV7-2 to TRBJ1-1; D is unclear. CDR1 is SGHTA, CDR2 FQGNSA, per germline. CDR3 length equals 15 residues. V was clipped by 3 bases and J by 6 bases, with 17 bases between them. The CDR3 protein is CASSFRVSSTPEAFF. CDR3 coding DNA: TGTGCCAGCAGCTTCCGGGTTTCGTCGACCCCTGAAGCTTTCTTT.

J is TRBJ2-3 and V is TRBV7-2; 11 bases line up with TRBD2. Germline loops: CDR1 SGHTA, CDR2 FQGNSA. With 5 bases clipped from V and 4 bases from J, the junction kept 5 bases outside the gene matches. The CDR3 length is 15 residues. DNA for the CDR3: TGTGCCAGCAGCCCAACTAGCGGGGGAGCAGATACGCAGTATTTT. Its protein product is CASSPTSGGADTQYF. Drawing the rest from reference TRBV7-2 and TRBJ2-3, the complete variable domain is GAGVSQSPSNKVTEKGKDVELRCDPISGHTALYWYRQSLGQGLEFLIYFQGNSAPDKSGLPSDRFSAERTGGSVSTLTIQRTQQEDSAVYLCASSPTSGGADTQYFGPGTRLTVL.

Only one count was recorded for this clone. The chain has TRBV3-1 (or the pseudogene TRBV3-2) and TRBJ1-6; unclear D gene. V lost 1 base and J lost 7, with 14 bases in between. Germline CDR1 reads LGHDT; CDR2 reads YNNKEL (reference sequence). The CDR3 loop spans 16 amino acids. CDR3 in DNA: TGTGCCAGCAGCCAAGGCCCCGGGAAGGGAAATTCACCCCTCCACTTT. Translation: CASSQGPGKGNSPLHF.

This clone was found once. The chain links TRBV10-3 to TRBJ1-4, with 11 bases matching TRBD1. The CDR3 has 14 residues. Germline CDR1 is ENHRY and CDR2 is SYGVKD. The J segment lost 8 bases and the V segment lost 3 bases, leaving 2 bases of the junction unmatched. CDR3 nucleotide sequence: TGTGCCATCAGTGACGGGACAGGGGGAGAAAAACTGTTTTTT. Its protein product is CAISDGTGGEKLFF.

The V call is TRBV4-1, the J call TRBJ1-5; maybe TRBD1 (5 bases). Trimming shortened V by 3 bases and J by 2 bases, and 8 bases separated the two germline ends. Germline loops: CDR1 MGHRA, CDR2 YSYEKL. The CDR3 consists of 14 residues. CDR3 sequence reads: CASSQSRGNQPQHF. CDR3 nucleotide sequence: TGCGCCAGCAGCCAGAGCAGGGGCAATCAGCCCCAGCATTTT.